This TCR beta chain was documented in a study of Ad26.COV2.S vaccination and SARS-CoV-2 variants. Described treatment: roughly 19 received Ad26.COV2.S at low or high dose, single or two shots; several received placebo; per-sample allocation not given. Repertoires come from day 63 after the first vaccine or placebo injection. Using immunoSEQ multiplex PCR, the repertoire was profiled, and TCRdb retains in-frame clones only, with some absent. Among some 370,000 clones listed, roughly 85% were seen once. The CDR3 is 18 amino acids. The sequence derives from a person aged 18 to 59 who received the Ad26.COV2.S COVID-19 vaccine or a placebo. The genes are TRBV21-1 and TRBJ2-2; TRBD2 reflects the table's D call only, with no check against the DNA. TRBV21-1 is noted as a pseudogene. The sample was peripheral blood, taken in a trial of Ad26.COV2.S vaccine versus placebo. The CDR3 region is CATFRGLAGRENTGELFF. The CDR3 DNA follows: TGTGCCACTTTCCGTGGACTAGCGGGAAGAGAGAACACCGGGGAGCTGTTTTTT.